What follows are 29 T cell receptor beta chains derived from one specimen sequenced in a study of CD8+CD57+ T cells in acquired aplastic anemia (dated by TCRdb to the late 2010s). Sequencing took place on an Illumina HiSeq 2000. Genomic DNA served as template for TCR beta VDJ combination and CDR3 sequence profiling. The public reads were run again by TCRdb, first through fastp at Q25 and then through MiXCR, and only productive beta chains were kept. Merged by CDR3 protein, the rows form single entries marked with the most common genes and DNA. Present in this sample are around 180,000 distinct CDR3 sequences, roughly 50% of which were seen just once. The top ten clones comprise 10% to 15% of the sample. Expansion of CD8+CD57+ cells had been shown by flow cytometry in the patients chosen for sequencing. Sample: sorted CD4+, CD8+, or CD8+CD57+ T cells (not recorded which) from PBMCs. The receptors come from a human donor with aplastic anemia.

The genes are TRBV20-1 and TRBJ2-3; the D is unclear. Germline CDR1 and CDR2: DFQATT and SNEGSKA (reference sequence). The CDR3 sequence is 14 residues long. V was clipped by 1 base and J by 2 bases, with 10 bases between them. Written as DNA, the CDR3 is TGCAGTGCTAGAGGTCTCGAATACACAGATACGCAGTATTTT. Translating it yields CSARGLEYTDTQYF.

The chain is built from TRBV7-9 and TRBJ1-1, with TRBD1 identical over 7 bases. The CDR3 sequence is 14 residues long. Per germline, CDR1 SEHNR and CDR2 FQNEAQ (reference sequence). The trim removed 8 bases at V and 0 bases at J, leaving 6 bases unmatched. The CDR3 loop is CASDRDRMNTEAFF. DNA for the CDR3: TGTGCCAGCGACAGGGACAGAATGAACACTGAAGCTTTCTTT.

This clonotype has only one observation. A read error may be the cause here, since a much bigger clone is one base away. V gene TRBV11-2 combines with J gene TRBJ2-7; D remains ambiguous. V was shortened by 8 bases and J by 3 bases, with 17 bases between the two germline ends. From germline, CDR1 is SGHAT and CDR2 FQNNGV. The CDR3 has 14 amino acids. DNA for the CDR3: TGTGCCAGCGGCAAAGTCGTAGGGAACTACGAGCAGTACTTC. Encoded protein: CASGKVVGNYEQYF.

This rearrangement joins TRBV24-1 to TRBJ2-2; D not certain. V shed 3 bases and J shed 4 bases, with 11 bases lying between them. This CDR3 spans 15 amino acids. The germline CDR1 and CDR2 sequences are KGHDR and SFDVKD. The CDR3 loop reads CATSDPTVATGELFF. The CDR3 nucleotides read TGTGCCACCAGTGATCCAACGGTAGCCACCGGGGAGCTGTTTTTT.

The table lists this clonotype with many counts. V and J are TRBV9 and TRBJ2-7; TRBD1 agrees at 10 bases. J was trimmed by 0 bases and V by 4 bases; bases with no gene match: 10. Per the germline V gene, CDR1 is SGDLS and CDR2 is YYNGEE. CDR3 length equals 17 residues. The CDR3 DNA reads TGTGCCAGCAGCCCCCGGGACAGGGGACCCACCTCCTACGAGCAGTACTTC. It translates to CASSPRDRGPTSYEQYF.

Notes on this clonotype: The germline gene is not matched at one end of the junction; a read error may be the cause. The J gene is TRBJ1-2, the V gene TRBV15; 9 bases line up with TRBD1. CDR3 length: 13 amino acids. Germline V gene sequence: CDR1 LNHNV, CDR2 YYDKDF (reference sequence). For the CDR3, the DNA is TGTGTCACCAGCCGGGACAGGGTTTATGGCTACACCTTC. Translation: CVTSRDRVYGYTF.

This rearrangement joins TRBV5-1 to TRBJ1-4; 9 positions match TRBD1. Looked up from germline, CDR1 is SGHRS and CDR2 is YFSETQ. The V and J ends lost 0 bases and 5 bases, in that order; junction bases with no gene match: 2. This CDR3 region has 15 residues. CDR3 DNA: TGCGCCAGCAGCTTGGGGGACAGGGAAAATGAAAAACTGTTTTTT. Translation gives CASSLGDRENEKLFF.

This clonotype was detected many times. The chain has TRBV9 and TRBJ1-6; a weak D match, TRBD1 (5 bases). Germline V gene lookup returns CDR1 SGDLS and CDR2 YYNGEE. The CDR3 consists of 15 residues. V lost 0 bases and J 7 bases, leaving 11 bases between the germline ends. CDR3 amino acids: CASSVEPGRNSPLHF. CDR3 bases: TGTGCCAGCAGCGTAGAACCAGGGAGAAATTCACCCCTCCACTTT.

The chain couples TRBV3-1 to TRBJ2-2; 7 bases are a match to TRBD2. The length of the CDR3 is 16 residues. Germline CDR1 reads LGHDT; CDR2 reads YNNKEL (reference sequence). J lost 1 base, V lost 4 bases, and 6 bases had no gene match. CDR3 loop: CASSRIGGMNTGELFF. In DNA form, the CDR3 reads TGTGCCAGCAGCCGAATCGGGGGGATGAACACCGGGGAGCTGTTTTTT.

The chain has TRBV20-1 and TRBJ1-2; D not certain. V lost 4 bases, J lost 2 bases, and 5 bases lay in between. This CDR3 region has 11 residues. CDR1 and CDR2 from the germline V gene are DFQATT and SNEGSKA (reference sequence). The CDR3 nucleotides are TGCAGTGCTATGAGGAACTATGGCTACACCTTC. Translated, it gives CSAMRNYGYTF.

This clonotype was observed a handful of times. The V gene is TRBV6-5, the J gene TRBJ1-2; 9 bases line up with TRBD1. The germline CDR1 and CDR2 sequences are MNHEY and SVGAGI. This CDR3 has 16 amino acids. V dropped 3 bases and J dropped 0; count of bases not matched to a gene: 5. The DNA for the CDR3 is TGTGCCAGCAGTTATTTCCGGACAGGGGCTAACTATGGCTACACCTTC. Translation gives CASSYFRTGANYGYTF.

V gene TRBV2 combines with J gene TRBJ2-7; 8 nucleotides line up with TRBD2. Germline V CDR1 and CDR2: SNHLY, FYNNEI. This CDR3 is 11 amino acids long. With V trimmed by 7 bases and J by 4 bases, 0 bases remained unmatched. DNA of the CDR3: TGTGCCAGCATAGCGGGGTACGAGCAGTACTTC. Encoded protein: CASIAGYEQYF.

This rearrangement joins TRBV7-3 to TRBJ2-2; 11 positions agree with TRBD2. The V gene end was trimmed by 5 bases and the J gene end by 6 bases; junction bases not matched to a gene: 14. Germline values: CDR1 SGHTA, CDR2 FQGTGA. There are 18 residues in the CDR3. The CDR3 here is CASSPPGIAGGQAGELFF. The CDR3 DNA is TGTGCCAGCAGCCCCCCGGGGATAGCGGGGGGGCAGGCCGGGGAGCTGTTTTTT. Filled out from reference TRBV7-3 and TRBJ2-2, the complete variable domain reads GAGVSQTPSNKVTEKGKYVELRCDPISGHTALYWYRQSLGQGPEFLIYFQGTGAADDSGLPNDRFFAVRPEGSVSTLKIQRTERGDSAVYLCASSPPGIAGGQAGELFFGEGSRLTVL.

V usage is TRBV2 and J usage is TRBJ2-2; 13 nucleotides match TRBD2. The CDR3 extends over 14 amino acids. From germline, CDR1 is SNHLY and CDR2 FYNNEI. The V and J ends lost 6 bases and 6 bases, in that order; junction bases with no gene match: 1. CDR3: CASRLAGGPGELFF. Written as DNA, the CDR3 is TGTGCCAGCAGACTAGCGGGAGGGCCCGGGGAGCTGTTTTTT. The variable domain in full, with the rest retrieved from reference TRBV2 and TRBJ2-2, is EPEVTQTPSHQVTQMGQEVILRCVPISNHLYFYWYRQILGQKVEFLVSFYNNEISEKSEIFDDQFSVERPDGSNFTLKIRSTKLEDSAMYFCASRLAGGPGELFFGEGSRLTVL.

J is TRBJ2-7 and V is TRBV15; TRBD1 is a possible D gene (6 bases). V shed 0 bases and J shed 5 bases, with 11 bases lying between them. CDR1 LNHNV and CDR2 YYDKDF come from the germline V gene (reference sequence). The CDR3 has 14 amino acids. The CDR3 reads CATSRDKDSHEQYF. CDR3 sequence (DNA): TGTGCCACCAGCAGAGATAAGGACAGCCACGAGCAGTACTTC.

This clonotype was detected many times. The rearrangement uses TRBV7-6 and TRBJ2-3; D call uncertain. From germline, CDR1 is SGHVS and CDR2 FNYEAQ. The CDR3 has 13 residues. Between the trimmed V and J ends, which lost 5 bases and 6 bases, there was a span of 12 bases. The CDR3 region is CASSPLPRDTQYF. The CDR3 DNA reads TGTGCCAGCAGCCCACTCCCAAGGGATACGCAGTATTTT.

Written as DNA, the CDR3 is TGTGCCAGCAGCTTAGGCTCAGGGATAGTTAATGAAAAACTGTTTTTT. This translates into CASSLGSGIVNEKLFF. J is TRBJ1-4 and V is TRBV7-6; TRBD1 might be the D (5 bases). Trimming shortened V by 1 base and J by 4 bases, and 13 bases separated the two germline ends. The CDR3 is 16 residues long. CDR1 is SGHVS and CDR2 is FNYEAQ in the germline V gene.

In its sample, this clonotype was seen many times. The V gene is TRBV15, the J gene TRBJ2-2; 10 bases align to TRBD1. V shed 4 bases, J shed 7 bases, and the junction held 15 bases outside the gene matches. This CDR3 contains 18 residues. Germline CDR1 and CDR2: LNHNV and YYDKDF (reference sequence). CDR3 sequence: CATSKAPPDRGRNGELFF. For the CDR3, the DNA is TGTGCCACCAGCAAAGCCCCCCCCGACAGGGGGCGGAACGGGGAGCTGTTTTTT.

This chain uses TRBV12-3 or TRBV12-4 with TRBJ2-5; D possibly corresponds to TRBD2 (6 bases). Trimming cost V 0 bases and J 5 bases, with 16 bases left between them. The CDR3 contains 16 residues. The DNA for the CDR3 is TGTGCCAGCAGTTTAGCGCGAGTGGGGGGTAGGGAGACCCAGTACTTC. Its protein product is CASSLARVGGRETQYF.

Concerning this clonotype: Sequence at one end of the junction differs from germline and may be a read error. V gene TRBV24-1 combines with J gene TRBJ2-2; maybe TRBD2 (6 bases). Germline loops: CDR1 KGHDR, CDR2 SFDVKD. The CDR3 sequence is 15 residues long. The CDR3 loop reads CATSDPGIGSGGLFF. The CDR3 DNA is TGTGCCACCAGTGATCCCGGGATAGGGTCCGGGGGGCTGTTTTTT.

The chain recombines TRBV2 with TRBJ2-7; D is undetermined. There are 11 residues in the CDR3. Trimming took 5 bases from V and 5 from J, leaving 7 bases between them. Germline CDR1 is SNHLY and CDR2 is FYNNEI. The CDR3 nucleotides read TGTGCCAGCAGTCTCAAGGACGAGCAGTACTTC. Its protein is CASSLKDEQYF.

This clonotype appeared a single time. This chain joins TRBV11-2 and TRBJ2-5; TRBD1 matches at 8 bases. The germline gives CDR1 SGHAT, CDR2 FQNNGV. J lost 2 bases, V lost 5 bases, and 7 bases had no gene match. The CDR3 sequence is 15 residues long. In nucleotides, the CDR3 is TGTGCCAGCAGCCAGGACAGGGTGGGTCAAGAGACCCAGTACTTC. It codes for CASSQDRVGQETQYF.

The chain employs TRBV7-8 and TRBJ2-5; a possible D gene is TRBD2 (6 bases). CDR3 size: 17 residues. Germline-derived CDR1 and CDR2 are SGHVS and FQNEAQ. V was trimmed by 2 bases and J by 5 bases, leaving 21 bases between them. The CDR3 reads CASSLRGFRDAGETQYF. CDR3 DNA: TGTGCCAGCAGCTTACGGGGGTTCAGGGACGCGGGGGAGACCCAGTACTTC.

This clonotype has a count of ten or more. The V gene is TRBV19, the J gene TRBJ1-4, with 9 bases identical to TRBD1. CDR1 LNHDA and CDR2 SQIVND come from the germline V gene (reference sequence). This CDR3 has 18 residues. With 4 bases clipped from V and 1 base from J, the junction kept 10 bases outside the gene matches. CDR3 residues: CASSTTGQGIRTNEKLFF. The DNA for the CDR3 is TGTGCCAGTAGTACCACGGGACAGGGAATCAGAACTAATGAAAAACTGTTTTTT.

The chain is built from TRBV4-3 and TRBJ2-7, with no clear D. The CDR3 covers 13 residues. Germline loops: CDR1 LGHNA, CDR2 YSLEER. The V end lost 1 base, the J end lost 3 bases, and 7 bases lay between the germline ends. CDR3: CASSQVRSYEQYF. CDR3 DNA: TGCGCCAGCAGCCAAGTCCGGAGCTACGAGCAGTACTTC.

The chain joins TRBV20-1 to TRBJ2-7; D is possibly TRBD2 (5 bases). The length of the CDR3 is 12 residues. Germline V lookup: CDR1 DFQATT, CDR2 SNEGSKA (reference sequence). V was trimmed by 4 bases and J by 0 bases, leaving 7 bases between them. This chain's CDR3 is CSANGDSYEQYF. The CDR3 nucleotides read TGCAGTGCTAACGGGGACTCCTACGAGCAGTACTTC.

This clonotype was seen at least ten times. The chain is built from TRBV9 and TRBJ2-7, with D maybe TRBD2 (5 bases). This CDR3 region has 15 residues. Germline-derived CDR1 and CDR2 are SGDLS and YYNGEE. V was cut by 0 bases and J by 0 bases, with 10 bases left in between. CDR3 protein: CASSVGQAASYEQYF. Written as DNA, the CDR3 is TGTGCCAGCAGCGTAGGGCAAGCGGCCTCCTACGAGCAGTACTTC.

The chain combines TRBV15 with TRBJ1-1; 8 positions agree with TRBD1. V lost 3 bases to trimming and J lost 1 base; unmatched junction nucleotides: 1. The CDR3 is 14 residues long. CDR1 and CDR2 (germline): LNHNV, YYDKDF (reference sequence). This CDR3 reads CATSSGQGNTEAFF. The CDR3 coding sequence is TGTGCCACCAGCAGCGGACAGGGGAACACTGAAGCTTTCTTT.

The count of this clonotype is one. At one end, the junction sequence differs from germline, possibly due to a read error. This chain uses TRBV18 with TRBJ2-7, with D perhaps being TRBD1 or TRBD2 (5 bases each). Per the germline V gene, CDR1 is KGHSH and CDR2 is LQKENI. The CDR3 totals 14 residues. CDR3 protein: CASSLPGGSYGQYF. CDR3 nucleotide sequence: TGTGCCAGCTCACTACCTGGGGGATCCTACGGGCAGTACTTC.